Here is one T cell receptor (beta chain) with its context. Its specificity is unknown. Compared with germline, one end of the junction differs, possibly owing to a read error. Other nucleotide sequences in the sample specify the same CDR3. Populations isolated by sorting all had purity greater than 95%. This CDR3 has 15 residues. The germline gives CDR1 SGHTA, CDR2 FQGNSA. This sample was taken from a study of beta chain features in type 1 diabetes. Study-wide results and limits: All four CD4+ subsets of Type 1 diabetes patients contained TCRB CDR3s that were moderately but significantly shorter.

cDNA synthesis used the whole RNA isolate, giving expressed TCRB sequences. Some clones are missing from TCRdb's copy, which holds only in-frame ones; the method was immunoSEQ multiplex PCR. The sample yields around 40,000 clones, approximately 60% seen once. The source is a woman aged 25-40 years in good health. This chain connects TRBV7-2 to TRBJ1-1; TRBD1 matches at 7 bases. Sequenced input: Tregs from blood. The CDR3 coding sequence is TGCGCCAGCAGCACGGGACAGACGGAATATGCTGAAGCTTTCTTT. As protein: CASSTGQTEYAEAFF.